This T cell receptor beta chain was sequenced during a study of blood T cell repertoires in COVID-19. TCRdb's table, derived via immunoSEQ multiplex PCR, lists solely in-frame clones and lacks some. The sample yields some 130,000 clones, 70% to 85% seen once. V lost 2 bases, J lost 7 bases, and 12 bases stayed unmatched. CDR3 size: 16 residues. Per germline, CDR1 SGHNT and CDR2 YYREEE (reference sequence). The chain joins TRBV5-4 to TRBJ2-1; 7 positions agree with TRBD2. This clonotype originated in a man aged 55 to 70 who had recovered from COVID-19. Sequenced sample: peripheral blood. This CDR3 reads CASSFRAGPEGNEQFF. CDR3 sequence (DNA): TGTGCCAGCAGCTTCCGAGCGGGACCCGAAGGGAATGAGCAGTTCTTC.